This T cell receptor (beta chain) was retrieved from a study of blood T cell repertoires in COVID-19. The overall study: Samples came from the United States, Italy and Spain, spanning acute and convalescent COVID-19.

Germline values: CDR1 MGHDK, CDR2 SYGVNS. This CDR3 has 15 residues. Trimming cost V 2 bases and J 3 bases, with 13 bases left between them. The protocol was immunoSEQ multiplex PCR, while the TCRdb copy is restricted to in-frame clones and leaves out a portion. The repertoire holds about 220,000 clones, with around 82% as singletons. Sample: peripheral blood. This rearrangement joins TRBV25-1 to TRBJ1-1; weak D call: TRBD1 (6 bases). The sequence was obtained from a woman between 65 and 79 years old with acute or convalescent COVID-19. CDR3 sequence: CASSETRGLHTEAFF. In DNA form, the CDR3 reads TGTGCCAGCAGTGAAACGCGGGGGCTGCACACTGAAGCTTTCTTT.